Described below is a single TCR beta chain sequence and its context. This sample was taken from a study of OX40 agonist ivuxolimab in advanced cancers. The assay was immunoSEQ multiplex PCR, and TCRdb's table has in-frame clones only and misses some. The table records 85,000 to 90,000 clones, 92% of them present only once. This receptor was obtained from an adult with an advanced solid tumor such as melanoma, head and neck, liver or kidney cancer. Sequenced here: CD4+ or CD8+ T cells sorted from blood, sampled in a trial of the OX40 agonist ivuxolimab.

CDR3 protein: CASSQGQGKEQYF. The CDR3, as DNA: TGCGCCAGCAGCCAAGGGCAGGGGAAGGAGCAGTACTTC. The rearrangement joins TRBV4-3 to TRBJ2-7, with D possibly matching TRBD1 (6 bases). Germline-derived CDR1 and CDR2 are LGHNA and YSLEER. The germline V and J ends were trimmed by 1 base and 7 bases, with 11 bases remaining between them. This CDR3 is 13 amino acids long.